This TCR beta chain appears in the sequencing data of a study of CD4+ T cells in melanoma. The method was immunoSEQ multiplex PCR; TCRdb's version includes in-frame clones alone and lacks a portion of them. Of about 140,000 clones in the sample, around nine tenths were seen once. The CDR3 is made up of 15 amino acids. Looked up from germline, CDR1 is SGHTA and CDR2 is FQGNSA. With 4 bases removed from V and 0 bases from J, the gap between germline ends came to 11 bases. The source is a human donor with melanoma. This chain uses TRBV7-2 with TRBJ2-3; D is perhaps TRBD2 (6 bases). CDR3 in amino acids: CASSSTSTSTDTQYF. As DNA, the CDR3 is TGTGCCAGCAGCTCCACTAGCACTAGCACAGATACGCAGTATTTT.